This TCR beta chain was identified in a study of CD8+ T cells in alopecia areata. The authors extracted RNA and reverse transcribed it into cDNA as the sequencing template. Libraries were prepared by immunoSEQ multiplex PCR; TCRdb keeps only in-frame clonotypes and omits some of them. The data contain approximately 59,000 clones, 45% to 55% of them singletons. V was trimmed by 6 bases and J by 5 bases, leaving 14 bases between them. The length of the CDR3 is 12 residues. Germline V lookup: CDR1 SQVTM, CDR2 ANQGSEA. Using a FACSAria, the CD4+ and CD8+ T cells were sorted from the PBMCs. This clone was observed a handful of times.

V and J are TRBV29-1 and TRBJ2-7, with D tentatively TRBD2 (6 bases). The clonotype comes from a human donor with alopecia areata. The source material was CD8+ T cells sorted from blood, sampled at week 0. The CDR3 region is CSVGFREDEQYF. CDR3 nucleotide sequence: TGCAGCGTGGGATTTAGGGAGGACGAGCAGTACTTC.